The next 21 T cell receptor beta chains were all read from a single sample in a study of control samples from healthy donors and cancer patients. Generated by immunoSEQ multiplex PCR, the TCRdb table keeps only in-frame clones and is missing some. The sample holds about 130,000 clones, around 94% seen once. Sequencing was carried out using PBMCs. The source is a man aged 60 to 75 with colorectal cancer.

The DNA of the CDR3 is TGCGCCAGCAGCCCCGAAAATACCGTCGCTGAAGCTTTCTTT. The encoded protein is CASSPENTVAEAFF. The rearrangement joins TRBV5-1 to TRBJ1-1; no firm D call. Germline CDR1 and CDR2: SGHRS and YFSETQ. CDR3 size: 14 residues. V lost 4 bases and J 6 bases, leaving 16 bases between the germline ends.

The chain combines TRBV2 with TRBJ2-1; D gene ambiguous. The CDR3 covers 15 residues. Per the germline V gene, CDR1 is SNHLY and CDR2 is FYNNEI. Trimming took off 2 bases at V and 9 bases at J, with 17 bases between the two ends. CDR3 coding DNA: TGTGCCAGCAGTGAATTTAGGGTAGCTCTGGGTGAGCAGTTCTTC. It is translated as CASSEFRVALGEQFF.

The chain is built from TRBV9 and TRBJ1-3; D call uncertain. Germline V CDR1 and CDR2: SGDLS, YYNGEE. The CDR3 totals 14 residues. V was cut by 0 bases and J by 2 bases, with 6 bases left in between. The chain's CDR3 is CASSVGRPGNTIYF. CDR3 coding DNA: TGTGCCAGCAGCGTAGGGAGGCCTGGAAACACCATATATTTT.

This clone was recorded once. This chain joins TRBV30 and TRBJ2-2; 7 bases fit TRBD1. The germline V gene encodes CDR1 GTSNPN and CDR2 SVGIG (reference sequence). The CDR3 consists of 14 residues. The ends lost 1 base at V and 6 bases at J; junction bases unmatched: 5. The CDR3: CAWSEGASAGELFF. The CDR3 bases are TGTGCCTGGAGTGAGGGGGCCTCGGCCGGGGAGCTGTTTTTT. The complete variable domain, with remaining parts taken from reference TRBV30 and TRBJ2-2, reads SQTIHQWPATLVQPVGSPLSLECTVEGTSNPNLYWYRQAAGRGLQLLFYSVGIGQISSEVPQNLSASRPQDRQFILSSKKLLLSDSGFYLCAWSEGASAGELFFGEGSRLTVL.

This sequence joins TRBV13 and TRBJ1-6; 7 bases agree with TRBD1. This CDR3 region has 16 residues. Germline V lookup: CDR1 PRHDT, CDR2 FYEKMQ (reference sequence). Germline trimming cut 0 bases from V and 7 bases from J; bases unmatched to any gene: 6. As DNA, the CDR3 is TGTGCCAGCAGCTTAGGTGGGACAGAAAGGAATTCACCCCTCCACTTT. Translation: CASSLGGTERNSPLHF.

This chain uses TRBV11-2 with TRBJ2-7; 8 bases map to TRBD1. The CDR3 runs 14 residues. The trim removed 3 bases at V and 2 bases at J, leaving 3 bases unmatched. Germline assignment: CDR1 SGHAT and CDR2 FQNNGV. The CDR3 bases are TGTGCCAGCAGCTTCGAGACAGGGGCCTACGAGCAGTACTTC. Translation: CASSFETGAYEQYF. Combining the CDR3 with reference TRBV11-2 and TRBJ2-7 gives the whole variable domain EAGVAQSPRYKIIEKRQSVAFWCNPISGHATLYWYQQILGQGPKLLIQFQNNGVVDDSQLPKDRFSAERLKGVDSTLKIQPAKLEDSAVYLCASSFETGAYEQYFGPGTRLTVT.

The rearrangement links TRBV19 to TRBJ2-7, with TRBD2 as a possible D gene (6 bases). V dropped 3 bases and J dropped 6 bases, with 15 bases sitting between them. This CDR3 spans 14 amino acids. Germline V gene sequence: CDR1 LNHDA, CDR2 SQIVND (reference sequence). CDR3 protein: CASSITGLGGEQYF. CDR3 coding DNA: TGTGCCAGTAGTATTACGGGACTCGGCGGCGAGCAGTACTTC. Full variable domain (missing parts from reference TRBV19 and TRBJ2-7): DGGITQSPKYLFRKEGQNVTLSCEQNLNHDAMYWYRQDPGQGLRLIYYSQIVNDFQKGDIAEGYSVSREKKESFPLTVTSAQKNPTAFYLCASSITGLGGEQYFGPGTRLTVT.

V gene TRBV11-2 combines with J gene TRBJ1-1; D call uncertain. Between the trimmed V and J ends, which lost 5 bases and 5 bases, there was a span of 9 bases. In germline, CDR1 is SGHAT, CDR2 FQNNGV. This CDR3 spans 12 amino acids. The CDR3: CASSPGWTEAFF. For the CDR3, the DNA is TGTGCCAGCAGCCCAGGTTGGACTGAAGCTTTCTTT.

The CDR3 DNA is TGTGCCAGCAGTGAACAGGGGGACCGGACTGAAGCTTTCTTT. It codes for CASSEQGDRTEAFF. This chain joins TRBV2 and TRBJ1-1, with 7 positions matching TRBD1. Looked up from germline, CDR1 is SNHLY and CDR2 is FYNNEI. V gave up 2 bases and J gave up 5 bases; unmatched junction bases: 5. The CDR3 contains 14 residues.

This chain connects TRBV28 to TRBJ2-2; 10 nucleotides align to TRBD1. The germline CDR1 and CDR2 sequences are MDHEN and SYDVKM. The CDR3 runs 18 residues. Trimming at V came to 2 bases and at J to 4 bases, leaving 10 bases not matched to a gene. CDR3 coding DNA: TGTGCCAGCAGTTTACCCCTAGGACAGGGGGGGGGCACCGGGGAGCTGTTTTTT. Translated, it gives CASSLPLGQGGGTGELFF.

The chain uses TRBV11-2 and TRBJ1-1; 7 bases align to TRBD1. With V trimmed by 5 bases and J by 5 bases, 17 bases remained unmatched. In germline, CDR1 is SGHAT, CDR2 FQNNGV. The CDR3 sequence is 17 residues long. CDR3 sequence: CASSPGGSGTPRTEAFF. In DNA, the CDR3 is TGTGCCAGCAGCCCAGGGGGTTCAGGCACCCCTCGGACTGAAGCTTTCTTT.

CDR3 sequence (DNA): TGTGCCAGCAGCTTAAGGAGCTACGAGCAGTACTTC. This gives the protein CASSLRSYEQYF. The rearrangement links TRBV7-8 to TRBJ2-7, with D hard to call. The germline V and J ends were trimmed by 2 bases and 3 bases, with 5 bases remaining between them. This CDR3 comprises 12 residues. Germline V lookup: CDR1 SGHVS, CDR2 FQNEAQ.

The chain combines TRBV6-5 with TRBJ1-5; the D is unclear. CDR1 and CDR2 (germline): MNHEY, SVGAGI. V lost 7 bases to trimming and J lost 4 bases, with 11 bases between them. CDR3 size: 13 residues. CDR3 coding DNA: TGTGCCAGCAAAGCCAGCTATAATCAGCCCCAGCATTTT. Amino acid sequence: CASKASYNQPQHF.

This chain joins TRBV9 and TRBJ1-2; TRBD1 aligns across 7 bases. The ends lost 0 bases at V and 4 bases at J; junction bases unmatched: 6. The CDR3 consists of 15 residues. The V gene's germline CDR1 is SGDLS and CDR2 YYNGEE. CDR3 residues: CASSVGDSASYGYTF. As DNA, the CDR3 is TGTGCCAGCAGCGTAGGGGACAGCGCTTCCTATGGCTACACCTTC.

The chain recombines TRBV7-2 with TRBJ1-6; 7 bases align to TRBD1. Looked up from germline, CDR1 is SGHTA and CDR2 is FQGNSA. This CDR3 contains 14 residues. V shed 3 bases, J shed 9 bases, and the junction held 5 bases outside the gene matches. DNA of the CDR3: TGTGCCAGCAGCTTTACAGGGGACAGTTCACCCCTCCACTTT. Its protein product is CASSFTGDSSPLHF.

This chain uses TRBV5-6 with TRBJ2-5; 11 nucleotides agree with TRBD2. Germline V CDR1 and CDR2: SGHDT, YYEEEE. V gave up 6 bases and J gave up 1 base; unmatched junction bases: 5. The CDR3 has 15 amino acids. The CDR3 is CASNLAGGLQETQYF. DNA of the CDR3: TGTGCCAGCAACTTAGCGGGGGGGCTCCAAGAGACCCAGTACTTC.

The chain recombines TRBV27 with TRBJ2-5; D remains unclear. Germline CDR1 reads MNHEY; CDR2 reads SMNVEV (reference sequence). The germline V and J ends were trimmed by 5 bases and 5 bases, with 12 bases remaining between them. The CDR3 consists of 13 residues. The chain's CDR3 is CASSKSMSETQYF. The CDR3 nucleotides read TGTGCCAGCAGTAAGAGTATGAGCGAGACCCAGTACTTC.

This chain uses TRBV24-1 with TRBJ1-3; D is unclear. The CDR3 length is 12 residues. Trimming took 3 bases from V and 8 from J, leaving 7 bases between them. CDR1 KGHDR and CDR2 SFDVKD come from the germline V gene. The CDR3 nucleotides are TGTGCCACCAGTGATGAAGGAGACACCATATATTTT. The encoded protein is CATSDEGDTIYF.

The chain has TRBV19 and TRBJ2-3, with a weak D call TRBD1 (6 bases). Germline V gives CDR1 LNHDA, CDR2 SQIVND (reference sequence). V gave up 5 bases and J gave up 0 bases, with 12 bases separating them. CDR3 size: 15 residues. CDR3 nucleotide sequence: TGTGCCAGTAGTCCAGGGGCTACTAGCACAGATACGCAGTATTTT. Protein product: CASSPGATSTDTQYF.

The chain links TRBV5-6 to TRBJ2-7; D perhaps matches TRBD2 (6 bases). Trimming took 4 bases from V and 3 from J, leaving 14 bases between them. The CDR3 spans 14 residues. Germline V gene data show CDR1 as SGHDT and CDR2 as YYEEEE. As DNA, the CDR3 is TGTGCCAGCAGCCTCGGGACTCCAGGCTACGAGCAGTACTTC. Its protein product is CASSLGTPGYEQYF.

The count of this clone is one. The gene calls are TRBV5-1 and TRBJ2-7; no clear D gene. The CDR3 covers 11 residues. With 0 bases removed from V and 7 bases from J, the gap between germline ends came to 5 bases. Germline loops: CDR1 SGHRS, CDR2 YFSETQ. This CDR3 reads CASSLAGEQYF. CDR3 nucleotides: TGCGCCAGCAGCTTGGCCGGAGAGCAGTACTTC.